Each of the 2 T cell receptor beta chains below was sequenced from the same sample in a study of blood T cell repertoires in COVID-19. Data came from immunoSEQ multiplex PCR; TCRdb stores just in-frame clones and leaves some out. The sample has 400,000 to 500,000 clones, over 75% seen once. Sequenced material: PBMCs or T cells enriched from blood (not recorded which). These receptors all come from a woman aged 18-30 years who had been exposed to COVID-19.

The CDR3 reads CASSLIPGNYEQYF. The CDR3 bases are TGCGCCAGCAGCTTGATCCCGGGAAACTACGAGCAGTACTTC. The chain joins TRBV5-1 to TRBJ2-7; possible D gene TRBD2, 5 bases. V lost 1 base and J 3 bases, leaving 11 bases between the germline ends. CDR3 length: 14 residues. Per germline, CDR1 SGHRS and CDR2 YFSETQ.

This chain connects TRBV6-6 to TRBJ2-2; D is ambiguous. V lost 6 bases and J 1 base, leaving 6 bases between the germline ends. Germline assignment: CDR1 MNHNY and CDR2 SVGAGI (reference sequence). The CDR3 loop spans 13 amino acids. The CDR3 DNA sequence: TGTGCCAGCAGGCCCAGGAACACCGGGGAGCTGTTTTTT. It translates to CASRPRNTGELFF.